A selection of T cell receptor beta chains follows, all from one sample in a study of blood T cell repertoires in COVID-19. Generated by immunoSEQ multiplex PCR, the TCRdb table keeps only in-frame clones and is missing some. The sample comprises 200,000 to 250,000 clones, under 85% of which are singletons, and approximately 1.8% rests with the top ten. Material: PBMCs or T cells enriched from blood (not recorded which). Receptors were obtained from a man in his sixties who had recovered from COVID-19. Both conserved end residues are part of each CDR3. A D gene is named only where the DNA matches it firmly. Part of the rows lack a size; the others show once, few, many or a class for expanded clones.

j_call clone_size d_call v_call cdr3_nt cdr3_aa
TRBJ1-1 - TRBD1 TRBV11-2 TGTGCCAGCAGCATAAGCACAGGGGTTAACACTGAAGCTTTCTTT CASSISTGVNTEAFF
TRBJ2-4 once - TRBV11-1 TGTGCCAGCAGCGCCGGGGGAGCCAAAAACATTCAGTACTTC CASSAGGAKNIQYF
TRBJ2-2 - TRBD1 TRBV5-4 TGTGCCAGCAGCTTGGTGGGACAGGGAAACACCGGGGAGCTGTTTTTT CASSLVGQGNTGELFF
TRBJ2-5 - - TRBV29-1 TGCAGCGCTGATCAACAGGGTTTAGAGACCCAGTACTTC CSADQQGLETQYF
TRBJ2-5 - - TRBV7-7 TGTGCTAGCAGCTCCCGGGCCGCCCGGGGGGAGACCCAGTACTTC CASSSRAARGETQYF
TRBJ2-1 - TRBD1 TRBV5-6 TGTGCCAGCAGCTTGAAGGGGGCGGGTTACAATGAGCAGTTCTTC CASSLKGAGYNEQFF
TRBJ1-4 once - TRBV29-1 TGCAGCGTTGCTGCTTTCTGGCCTAATGAAAAACTGTTTTTT CSVAAFWPNEKLFF
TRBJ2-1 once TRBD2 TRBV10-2 TGCGCCAGCAGTGAGTCATTTAAGGCTAGCGGGAGACTCAATGAGCAGTTCTTC CASSESFKASGRLNEQFF
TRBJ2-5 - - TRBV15 TGTGCCACCAGCAGTGGCATCCGTCAGGGAGGCGAGACCCAGTACTTC CATSSGIRQGGETQYF
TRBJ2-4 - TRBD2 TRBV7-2 TGTGCCAGCAGCGAAGGACTAGCGGGGGGGCGGGACATTCAGTACTTC CASSEGLAGGRDIQYF
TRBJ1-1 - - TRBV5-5 TGTGCCAGCAGCCCACCGGGACAGAACACTGAAGCTTTCTTT CASSPPGQNTEAFF
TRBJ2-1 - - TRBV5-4 TGTGCCAGCAGCTCGGAGGCAGGATCCTACAATGAGCAGTTCTTC CASSSEAGSYNEQFF
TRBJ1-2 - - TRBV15 TGTGCCACCAGCAGAGGGGCAGCTAACTATGGCTACACCTTC CATSRGAANYGYTF
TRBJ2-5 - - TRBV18 TGTGCCAGCTCACGGGCCCAAGAGACCCAGTACTTC CASSRAQETQYF
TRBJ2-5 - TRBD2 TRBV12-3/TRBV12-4 TGTGCCAGCAGTTTCGAGGCGGGGGCCCAGTACTTC CASSFEAGAQYF
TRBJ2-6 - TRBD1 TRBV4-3 TGCGCCAGCAGCCAAGGGACAGGGTCTGGGGCCAACGTCCTGACTTTC CASSQGTGSGANVLTF
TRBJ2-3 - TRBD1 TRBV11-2 TGTGCCAGCAGCTTAGATCCTGGGACAGATACAGATACGCAGTATTTT CASSLDPGTDTDTQYF
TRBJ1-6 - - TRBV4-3 TGCGCCAGCAGCCAAGATCGTAGTCAGGGACTCAATTCACCCCTCCACTTT CASSQDRSQGLNSPLHF
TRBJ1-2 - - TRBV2 TGTGCCTCTACCCCTACAGGGACCTACACCTTC CASTPTGTYTF
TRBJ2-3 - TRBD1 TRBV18 TGTGCCAGCTCGTCCGGGACAGAGGGAACAGATACGCAGTATTTT CASSSGTEGTDTQYF
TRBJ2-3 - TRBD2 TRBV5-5 TGTGCCAGCAGCTTGCTTACTAGCGGGGGAAGCACAGATACGCAGTATTTT CASSLLTSGGSTDTQYF
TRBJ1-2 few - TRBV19 TGTGCCAGTAGTACCGGGGCAGGGGAGGGCTACACCTTC CASSTGAGEGYTF
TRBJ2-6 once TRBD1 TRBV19 TGTGCCAGTAGTATAGGGGCAGGGGGAAGTGGGGCCAACGTCCTGACTTTC CASSIGAGGSGANVLTF
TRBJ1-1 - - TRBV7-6 TGTGCCAGCAGCCGCCCGGGGGGGGAGAACACTGAAGCTTTCTTT CASSRPGGENTEAFF
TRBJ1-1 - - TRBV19 TGTGCCAGTAGTATGGGGACACGCACTGAAGCTTTCTTT CASSMGTRTEAFF
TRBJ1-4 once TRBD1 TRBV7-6 TGTGCCAGCAGCAAGACAGGGGTTAATGAAAAACTGTTTTTT CASSKTGVNEKLFF
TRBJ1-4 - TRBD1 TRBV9 TGTGCCAGAAGACTCGACGGGACAGGGGATAATGCAACTAATGAAAAACTGTTTTTT CARRLDGTGDNATNEKLFF
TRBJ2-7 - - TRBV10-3 TGTGCCATCAGTGAGTCCGTCCGGGATGGTCGCGACGAGCAGTACTTC CAISESVRDGRDEQYF
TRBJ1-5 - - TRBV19 TGTGCCAGTAGTATAGACAGGGCGGGCAATCAGCCCCAGCATTTT CASSIDRAGNQPQHF
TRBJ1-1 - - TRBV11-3 TGTGCCAGCAGTCTGACTGCCAACACTGAAGCTTTCTTT CASSLTANTEAFF
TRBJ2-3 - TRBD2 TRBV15 TGTGCCACCAGCAGAGGGGGAGCGGGGGGGCCTAAAGATACGCAGTATTTT CATSRGGAGGPKDTQYF
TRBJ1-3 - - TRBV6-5 TGTGCCAGCAGTTACTCGTCAGACTCTGGAAACACCATATATTTT CASSYSSDSGNTIYF
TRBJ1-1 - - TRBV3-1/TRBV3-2 TGTGCCAGCAGCCAAGACCAGGGGCTCACTGAAGCTTTCTTT CASSQDQGLTEAFF
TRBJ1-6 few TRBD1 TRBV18 TGTGCCAGCTCACGCACCGGGACAGGGTCCTATAATTCACCCCTCCACTTT CASSRTGTGSYNSPLHF
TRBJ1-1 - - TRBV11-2 TGTGCCAGCAGCTGGCATCTCATGAACACTGAAGCTTTCTTT CASSWHLMNTEAFF
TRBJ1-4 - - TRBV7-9 TGTGCCAGCAGCTTATTTTTGGGGGAGGCAACTAATGAAAAACTGTTTTTT CASSLFLGEATNEKLFF
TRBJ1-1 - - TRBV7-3 TGTGCCAGCAGCTTAACGACAGGCGGCAACACTGAAGCTTTCTTT CASSLTTGGNTEAFF
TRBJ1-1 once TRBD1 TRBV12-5 TGTGCTAGTGGTTTGGTACGGGGTACGTCCGGGACAGGGGGCGAAGAGACTGAAGCTTTCTTT CASGLVRGTSGTGGEETEAFF
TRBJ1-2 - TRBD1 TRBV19 TGTGCCAGTACTCAAGGACAGGGTAACTATGGCTACACCTTC CASTQGQGNYGYTF
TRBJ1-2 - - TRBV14 TGTGCCAGCAGCCAAGGAGGGCAAATGACTAACTATGGCTACACCTTC CASSQGGQMTNYGYTF